Listed below are T cell receptor beta chains from one sample, sequenced in a study of cytomegalovirus exposure and HLA in healthy donors. Produced via immunoSEQ multiplex PCR; TCRdb's table is partial and in-frame only. Counted here are over 150,000 clones, about four fifths occurring once; the ten biggest clones make up 2.5% to 3.5%. Source material: PBMCs. These receptors were collected from a woman between 18 and 30 years old in good health and CMV-seropositive. CDR3s include the opening cysteine and the closing phenylalanine or tryptophan. The order of the fields is V gene, J gene, D gene, clone size, CDR3 protein, CDR3 DNA. A D gene is named only where the DNA matches it firmly. The size of a clone is reported for some rows only, either as once, few or many, or as a class for expanded clones.

TRBV7-6	TRBJ1-5	TRBD1	-	CASSVRQGGQPQHF	TGTGCCAGCAGCGTTCGACAGGGGGGTCAGCCCCAGCATTTT
TRBV6-5	TRBJ1-2	-	-	CASSYRTVPVYGYTF	TGTGCCAGCAGTTACCGGACAGTCCCAGTTTATGGCTACACCTTC
TRBV9	TRBJ1-1	-	-	CASSVVTEGAEAFF	TGTGCCAGCAGCGTAGTAACCGAGGGGGCTGAAGCTTTCTTT
TRBV19	TRBJ1-5	-	-	CASRATVFPNQPQHF	TGTGCCAGTAGAGCGACAGTCTTCCCAAATCAGCCCCAGCATTTT
TRBV10-1	TRBJ2-7	-	-	CASSGPRGSPSYEQYF	TGCGCCAGCAGTGGTCCAAGAGGATCCCCCTCCTACGAGCAGTACTTC
TRBV7-9	TRBJ1-2	TRBD1	-	CASSAAGTGGRFGYTF	TGTGCCAGCAGCGCCGCCGGGACAGGGGGCAGATTTGGCTACACCTTC
TRBV18	TRBJ1-2	TRBD1	-	CASSPGTDIYGYTF	TGTGCCAGCTCACCAGGGACAGACATATATGGCTACACCTTC
TRBV19	TRBJ2-1	-	-	CASSLGSRTQNNEQFF	TGTGCCAGTAGTCTCGGGTCACGAACCCAAAACAATGAGCAGTTCTTC
TRBV7-2	TRBJ2-1	TRBD2	-	CASRDSGGLYNEQFF	TGTGCCAGCAGAGATAGCGGGGGCCTGTACAATGAGCAGTTCTTC
TRBV6-6	TRBJ1-6	TRBD1	-	CASSTGGLGGSPLHF	TGTGCCAGCAGTACAGGGGGCTTGGGGGGTTCACCCCTCCACTTT
TRBV27	TRBJ2-1	TRBD1	-	CASSPYNRGEQFF	TGTGCCAGCAGTCCGTACAACAGGGGCGAGCAGTTCTTC
TRBV9	TRBJ2-5	TRBD1	-	CASSSDRGQETQYF	TGTGCCAGCAGCTCTGACAGGGGGCAGGAGACCCAGTACTTC
TRBV7-9	TRBJ1-2	-	-	CASSLIRDYNYGYTF	TGTGCCAGCAGCTTGATCAGGGATTATAACTATGGCTACACCTTC
TRBV19	TRBJ1-1	-	-	CASKAGQAFF	TGTGCCAGTAAAGCAGGGCAAGCTTTCTTT
TRBV5-1	TRBJ1-2	-	-	CASSQGGDGNTF	TGCGCCAGCAGCCAGGGCGGGGATGGAAACACCTTC
TRBV2	TRBJ1-2	-	-	CASRGKTGSGYTF	TGTGCCAGCAGAGGAAAAACAGGGTCCGGCTACACCTTC
TRBV18	TRBJ1-3	TRBD1	-	CASSPTTGEAGNTIYF	TGTGCCAGCTCACCAACGACAGGGGAAGCTGGAAACACCATATATTTT
TRBV19	TRBJ1-1	TRBD1	few	CASSMGQFPTRGAEAFF	TGTGCCAGTAGTATGGGACAGTTCCCGACCAGAGGGGCTGAAGCTTTCTTT
TRBV6-1	TRBJ1-6	-	few	CASSEGWAGGAYNSPLHF	TGTGCCAGCAGTGAAGGTTGGGCGGGGGGCGCCTATAATTCACCCCTCCACTTT
TRBV5-6	TRBJ1-2	-	-	CASSLEHHNYGYTF	TGTGCCAGCAGCTTGGAACACCACAACTATGGCTACACCTTC
TRBV15	TRBJ1-1	TRBD1	few	CATSTFPGQGTEAFF	TGTGCCACCAGCACCTTCCCGGGACAGGGCACTGAAGCTTTCTTT
TRBV7-8	TRBJ2-5	-	-	CASSSRDYQETQYF	TGTGCCAGCAGCTCCCGGGACTACCAAGAGACCCAGTACTTC
TRBV7-9	TRBJ1-2	-	-	CASSTTPQGENYGYTF	TGTGCCAGCAGCACTACACCGCAGGGCGAGAACTATGGCTACACCTTC
TRBV6-4	TRBJ2-3	TRBD2	few	CASSDSPSGGTDTQYF	TGTGCCAGCAGTGACTCCCCCAGCGGGGGCACAGATACGCAGTATTTT
TRBV10-3	TRBJ2-1	TRBD2	-	CAISLSGPYNEQFF	TGTGCCATCTCCCTTAGCGGGCCTTACAATGAGCAGTTCTTC
TRBV2	TRBJ2-5	-	-	CASMGGNQETQYF	TGTGCCAGCATGGGAGGAAATCAAGAGACCCAGTACTTC
TRBV12-5	TRBJ2-2	TRBD2	-	CASGLLGLAGGFYTGELFF	TGTGCTAGTGGTTTGTTAGGACTAGCGGGGGGTTTCTACACCGGGGAGCTGTTTTTT
TRBV7-9	TRBJ2-1	TRBD2	-	CASSWSGGAYNEQFF	TGTGCCAGCAGCTGGAGCGGGGGGGCCTACAATGAGCAGTTCTTC
TRBV6-1	TRBJ1-4	-	-	CASKNSRATNEKLFF	TGTGCCAGCAAAAATTCCCGTGCAACTAATGAAAAACTGTTTTTT
TRBV5-1	TRBJ2-5	TRBD2	-	CASSLTSGGFETQYF	TGCGCCAGCAGCTTGACTAGCGGGGGGTTTGAGACCCAGTACTTC
TRBV27	TRBJ1-2	-	-	CASGGGNYGYTF	TGTGCCAGCGGCGGGGGCAACTATGGCTACACCTTC
TRBV7-9	TRBJ1-4	TRBD1	-	CASRQGAYGEKLFF	TGTGCCAGCAGACAGGGGGCCTATGGTGAAAAACTGTTTTTT
TRBV4-2	TRBJ2-2	-	-	CASSQSGYTGELFF	TGTGCCAGCAGCCAAAGCGGCTACACCGGGGAGCTGTTTTTT
TRBV14	TRBJ2-7	-	-	CASSRTGGARSYEQYF	TGTGCCAGCAGCCGGACGGGTGGGGCACGGTCCTACGAGCAGTACTTC
TRBV7-9	TRBJ1-1	TRBD1	-	CASSFGQAEAFF	TGTGCCAGCAGCTTTGGACAGGCCGAAGCTTTCTTT
TRBV23-1	TRBJ2-2	-	-	CASITGTSGTGELFF	TGCGCCAGCATTACAGGGACCTCGGGCACCGGGGAGCTGTTTTTT
TRBV27	TRBJ1-1	-	-	CASSLYSRGSTEAFF	TGTGCCAGCAGTTTATATTCTCGCGGGAGCACTGAAGCTTTCTTT
TRBV19	TRBJ1-6	-	-	CASSMVTGFFSPLHF	TGTGCCAGTAGTATGGTGACAGGCTTTTTTTCACCCCTCCACTTT
TRBV6-4	TRBJ2-1	-	-	CASSRDRGLNYNEQFF	TGTGCCAGCAGTCGCGATAGAGGACTTAACTACAATGAGCAGTTCTTC
TRBV7-2	TRBJ1-1	-	-	CASSLGEAGQRAFF	TGTGCCAGCAGCTTAGGTGAGGCAGGGCAAAGAGCTTTCTTT
TRBV10-2	TRBJ2-7	-	once	CASSFTEVEQYF	TGCGCCAGCAGTTTTACAGAAGTCGAGCAGTACTTC
TRBV5-6	TRBJ2-3	-	-	CASSLGGADTQYF	TGTGCCAGCAGCCTAGGTGGCGCAGATACGCAGTATTTT
TRBV4-2	TRBJ1-1	-	-	CASSSGQLGAFF	TGTGCCAGCAGCTCCGGACAACTCGGGGCTTTCTTT
TRBV14	TRBJ1-2	-	-	CASSQEGMSQIVQRDYGYTF	TGTGCCAGCAGCCAAGAAGGAATGTCTCAAATTGTCCAGAGGGACTATGGCTACACCTTC
TRBV18	TRBJ1-2	-	-	CASSARGSYGYTF	TGTGCCAGCTCCGCGCGGGGTAGCTATGGCTACACCTTC
TRBV11-3	TRBJ2-1	-	-	CASSLVVASEQFF	TGTGCCAGCAGCTTAGTTGTCGCAAGCGAGCAGTTCTTC
TRBV6-1	TRBJ2-7	-	-	CASGGVNSYEQYF	TGTGCCAGCGGAGGGGTCAACTCCTACGAGCAGTACTTC
TRBV29-1	TRBJ1-5	TRBD1	-	CSVGTGDHQPQHF	TGCAGCGTTGGGACAGGGGACCATCAGCCCCAGCATTTT
TRBV18	TRBJ1-1	-	-	CASSLEQVPTEAFF	TGTGCCAGCTCACTAGAACAGGTCCCCACTGAAGCTTTCTTT
TRBV6-5	TRBJ1-1	-	-	CASRRTGVNTEAFF	TGTGCCAGCAGACGAACGGGGGTTAACACTGAAGCTTTCTTT
TRBV12-5	TRBJ1-5	-	-	CASGPMNGVDQPQHF	TGTGCTAGTGGACCGATGAACGGTGTGGATCAGCCCCAGCATTTT